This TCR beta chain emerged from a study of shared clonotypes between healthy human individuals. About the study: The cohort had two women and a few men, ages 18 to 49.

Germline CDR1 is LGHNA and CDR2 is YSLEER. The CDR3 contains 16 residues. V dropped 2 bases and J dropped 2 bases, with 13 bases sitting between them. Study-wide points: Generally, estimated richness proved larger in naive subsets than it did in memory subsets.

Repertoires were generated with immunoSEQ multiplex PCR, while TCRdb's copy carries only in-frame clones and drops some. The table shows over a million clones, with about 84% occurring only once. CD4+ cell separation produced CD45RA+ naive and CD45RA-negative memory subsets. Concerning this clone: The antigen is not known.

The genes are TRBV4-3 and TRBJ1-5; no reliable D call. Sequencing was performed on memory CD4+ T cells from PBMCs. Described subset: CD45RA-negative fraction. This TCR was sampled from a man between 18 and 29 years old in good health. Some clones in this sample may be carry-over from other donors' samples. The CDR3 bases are TGCGCCAGCAGCCAAATCTATGACGCGGGCAATCAGCCCCAGCATTTT. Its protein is CASSQIYDAGNQPQHF.